The 32 T cell receptor beta chains given below trace back to one sample, sequenced in a study of control samples from healthy donors and cancer patients. Profiled with immunoSEQ multiplex PCR; TCRdb holds only in-frame clones, not every one. Altogether approximately 150,000 clones are present, roughly 94% being singletons, with the ten largest covering around 15%. The sequenced sample consisted of PBMCs. Source of these receptors: a man aged 55 to 70 with colorectal cancer.

The chain carries TRBV6-5 and TRBJ1-1; D ambiguous. The CDR3 extends over 14 amino acids. From germline, CDR1 is MNHEY and CDR2 SVGAGI. V lost 0 bases and J lost 0, with 5 bases in between. The CDR3 loop is CASSYSTVNTEAFF. The CDR3 DNA is TGTGCCAGCAGTTACTCTACAGTGAACACTGAAGCTTTCTTT.

This clone occurred once. The genes are TRBV4-1 and TRBJ1-4; maybe TRBD1 (5 bases). Looked up from germline, CDR1 is MGHRA and CDR2 is YSYEKL. This CDR3 region has 16 residues. The V end was cut by 4 bases, the J end by 10 bases, with 22 bases between. The CDR3 coding sequence is TGCGCCAGCAGCCGCCTTTTCCAGGGTTCGAGGGGAAAACTGTTTTTT. Translating gives CASSRLFQGSRGKLFF.

The chain couples TRBV30 to TRBJ1-1; TRBD1 might be the D (6 bases). This CDR3 is built from 16 residues. The germline gives CDR1 GTSNPN, CDR2 SVGIG (reference sequence). V gave up 2 bases and J gave up 0 bases, with 16 bases separating them. CDR3 DNA sequence: TGTGCCTGGAGTCAGCGGGATGGGGGCATGAACACTGAAGCTTTCTTT. Its translation is CAWSQRDGGMNTEAFF. Full variable domain (outside the CDR3, taken from reference TRBV30 and TRBJ1-1): SQTIHQWPATLVQPVGSPLSLECTVEGTSNPNLYWYRQAAGRGLQLLFYSVGIGQISSEVPQNLSASRPQDRQFILSSKKLLLSDSGFYLCAWSQRDGGMNTEAFFGQGTRLTVV.

Comment on this clone: In the same sample, other DNA sequences code for this CDR3. The V call is TRBV4-3, the J call TRBJ1-2; a weak D match, TRBD1 (6 bases). There are 16 residues in the CDR3. Trimming took off 0 bases at V and 2 bases at J, with 13 bases between the two ends. The germline V gene encodes CDR1 LGHNA and CDR2 YSLEER. The CDR3 nucleotides read TGCGCCAGCAGCCAAGATCACGAGGACAGCAACTATGGCTACACCTTC. Residues: CASSQDHEDSNYGYTF.

This sequence joins TRBV5-8 and TRBJ2-7, with 11 bases fitting TRBD1. Germline V gives CDR1 SGHTS, CDR2 YDEGEE. With 5 bases clipped from V and 2 bases from J, the junction kept 6 bases outside the gene matches. CDR3 size: 15 residues. CDR3: CASSLLGQGAYEQYF. CDR3 nucleotides: TGTGCCAGCAGTCTTCTGGGACAGGGGGCCTACGAGCAGTACTTC. The full variable domain, its missing parts supplied by reference TRBV5-8 and TRBJ2-7, is EAGVTQSPTHLIKTRGQQATLRCSPISGHTSVYWYQQALGLGLQFLLWYDEGEERNRGNFPPRFSGRQFPNYSSELNVNALELEDSALYLCASSLLGQGAYEQYFGPGTRLTVT.

This chain uses TRBV6-6 with TRBJ1-5, with 11 nucleotides matching TRBD1. CDR3 size: 18 residues. The germline V gene encodes CDR1 MNHNY and CDR2 SVGAGI (reference sequence). V dropped 5 bases and J dropped 0; count of bases not matched to a gene: 9. The chain's CDR3 is CASSLGQGGRYSNQPQHF. The CDR3 DNA is TGTGCCAGCAGTCTGGGACAGGGGGGGAGATATAGCAATCAGCCCCAGCATTTT.

This rearrangement joins TRBV5-1 to TRBJ1-4; TRBD1 matches 10 bases. Trimming at V came to 4 bases and at J to 6 bases, leaving 6 bases not matched to a gene. The CDR3 is 15 amino acids. Per the germline V gene, CDR1 is SGHRS and CDR2 is YFSETQ. CDR3 protein: CASSDTTGGDEKLFF. In DNA form, the CDR3 reads TGCGCCAGCAGCGATACGACAGGGGGCGATGAAAAACTGTTTTTT. Filled out from reference TRBV5-1 and TRBJ1-4, the complete variable domain reads KAGVTQTPRYLIKTRGQQVTLSCSPISGHRSVSWYQQTPGQGLQFLFEYFSETQRNKGNFPGRFSGRQFSNSRSEMNVSTLELGDSALYLCASSDTTGGDEKLFFGSGTQLSVL.

The chain carries TRBV16 and TRBJ1-2, with a possible D match to TRBD1 (6 bases). Germline CDR1 and CDR2: KGHSY and FQNENV. V was pared by 3 bases and J by 3 bases, with 8 bases between. The CDR3 spans 13 residues. CDR3 residues: CASSQGAYYGYTF. CDR3 coding DNA: TGTGCCAGCAGCCAGGGGGCTTACTATGGCTACACCTTC. The full variable domain, with the rest looked up from reference TRBV16 and TRBJ1-2, is GEEVAQTPKHLVRGEGQKAKLYCAPIKGHSYVFWYQQVLKNEFKFLISFQNENVFDETGMPKERFSAKCLPNSPCSLEIQATKLEDSAVYFCASSQGAYYGYTFGSGTRLTVV.

The chain couples TRBV7-9 to TRBJ2-1; D remains ambiguous. Germline CDR1 reads SEHNR; CDR2 reads FQNEAQ (reference sequence). The CDR3 contains 14 residues. The V gene lost 4 bases and the J gene lost 1 base, with 8 bases spanning the gap. The CDR3 region is CASSSDRSYNEQFF. CDR3 nucleotides: TGTGCCAGCAGCTCCGACCGATCCTACAATGAGCAGTTCTTC.

The gene calls are TRBV4-3 and TRBJ2-3; D may be TRBD2 (5 bases). This CDR3 spans 16 amino acids. V was trimmed by 0 bases and J by 0 bases, leaving 10 bases between them. Germline V gives CDR1 LGHNA, CDR2 YSLEER. The CDR3 sequence: CASSQDSRTSTDTQYF. The DNA for the CDR3 is TGCGCCAGCAGCCAAGACTCACGGACTAGCACAGATACGCAGTATTTT.

The rearrangement uses TRBV24-1 and TRBJ2-3; 8 bases are shared with TRBD2. The trim removed 5 bases at V and 6 bases at J, leaving 18 bases unmatched. Germline CDR1 reads KGHDR; CDR2 reads SFDVKD. The CDR3 totals 18 residues. CDR3 residues: CATSGSSGGAALGDTQYF. The CDR3 coding sequence is TGTGCCACCAGTGGGTCTTCGGGAGGGGCCGCGCTCGGGGATACGCAGTATTTT.

The V gene is TRBV29-1, the J gene TRBJ2-5, with TRBD2 matching 9 bases. Germline CDR1 SQVTM, CDR2 ANQGSEA. CDR3 length: 14 amino acids. V trimming: 2 bases; J trimming: 5 bases; junction bases outside the gene matches: 6. The CDR3 nucleotides are TGCAGCGTTGAAAAAGCGGGGGGAACGGAGACCCAGTACTTC. Translated: CSVEKAGGTETQYF.

The chain has TRBV4-1 and TRBJ2-1; D ambiguous. Germline CDR1 and CDR2: MGHRA and YSYEKL. The V end lost 2 bases, the J end lost 4 bases, and 9 bases lay between the germline ends. The CDR3 is 14 residues long. CDR3: CASSQSEGYNEQFF. CDR3 in DNA: TGCGCCAGCAGCCAAAGTGAAGGGTACAATGAGCAGTTCTTC.

The chain combines TRBV12-3 or TRBV12-4 with TRBJ1-3; tentatively, D is TRBD1 (5 bases). This CDR3 is 13 amino acids long. Trimming removed 3 bases from V and 6 bases from J, with 9 bases in between. The CDR3 here is CASSFDSVNTIYF. The DNA for the CDR3 is TGTGCCAGCAGTTTTGACAGTGTAAACACCATATATTTT.

V is TRBV11-2 and J is TRBJ2-7; 9 bases fit TRBD1. Germline V gene sequence: CDR1 SGHAT, CDR2 FQNNGV. Trimming removed 5 bases from V and 0 bases from J; junction bases left unmatched: 8. This CDR3 is built from 16 residues. This CDR3 reads CASSGSGQGDSYEQYF. For the CDR3, the DNA is TGTGCCAGCAGCGGATCGGGACAGGGCGACTCCTACGAGCAGTACTTC.

This rearrangement joins TRBV30 to TRBJ1-2; a weak D match, TRBD1 (5 bases). This CDR3 is built from 12 residues. V was pared by 8 bases and J by 2 bases, with 12 bases between. CDR1 is GTSNPN, CDR2 SVGIG, per germline (reference sequence). The chain's CDR3 is CAGWTSNYGYTF. The CDR3 nucleotides are TGTGCCGGGTGGACATCGAACTATGGCTACACCTTC.

The rearrangement links TRBV10-2 to TRBJ1-2; possible D gene TRBD1, 6 bases. Trimming stripped 1 base from V and 2 bases from J, with 8 bases between. The CDR3 covers 14 residues. CDR1 is WSHSY and CDR2 is SAAADI in the germline V gene. The DNA of the CDR3 is TGCGCCAGCAGTGAGTTAGGGGGAAACTATGGCTACACCTTC. This codes for CASSELGGNYGYTF.

The chain couples TRBV4-1 to TRBJ1-2; no firm D call. The germline CDR1 and CDR2 sequences are MGHRA and YSYEKL. This CDR3 region has 16 residues. Trimming pared 0 bases from V and 0 bases from J, leaving 11 bases between. This CDR3 is CASSQDSSQANYGYTF. In DNA, the CDR3 is TGCGCCAGCAGCCAAGATTCCTCTCAAGCTAACTATGGCTACACCTTC.

The gene calls are TRBV30 and TRBJ1-1; D possibly corresponds to TRBD1 (5 bases). CDR3 length equals 12 residues. Germline V gene sequence: CDR1 GTSNPN, CDR2 SVGIG (reference sequence). Trimming shortened V by 3 bases and J by 4 bases, and 9 bases separated the two germline ends. The CDR3 DNA follows: TGTGCCTGGAGCCAGGGAGTCACTGAAGCTTTCTTT. Its translation is CAWSQGVTEAFF.

This chain links TRBV30 with TRBJ1-1; possible D gene TRBD1, 6 bases. The length of the CDR3 is 13 residues. Trimming removed 5 bases from V and 1 base from J, with 11 bases in between. CDR1 and CDR2 (germline): GTSNPN, SVGIG (reference sequence). CDR3 protein: CAWDPGANTEAFF. The CDR3 region has the DNA TGTGCCTGGGACCCAGGGGCGAACACTGAAGCTTTCTTT.

The chain links TRBV19 to TRBJ1-6, with D unclear. V dropped 3 bases and J dropped 5 bases, with 11 bases sitting between them. The CDR3 is made up of 15 amino acids. Germline loops: CDR1 LNHDA, CDR2 SQIVND (reference sequence). The CDR3 is CASSISGRNNSPLHF. CDR3 in DNA: TGTGCCAGTAGTATTTCCGGACGGAATAATTCACCCCTCCACTTT.

This clone has a single count. This chain links TRBV6-2 or TRBV6-3 with TRBJ2-5, with 10 bases identical to TRBD2. The germline CDR1 and CDR2 sequences are MNHEY and SVGEGT. V dropped 6 bases and J dropped 8; count of bases not matched to a gene: 3. The CDR3 is 12 residues long. In DNA form, the CDR3 reads TGTGCCAGCAGCCGGACTAGCGGCACCCAGTACTTC. Residues: CASSRTSGTQYF.

This chain joins TRBV12-3 or TRBV12-4 and TRBJ1-1; no reliable D call. The CDR3 is 13 residues long. V lost 3 bases, J lost 1 base, and 6 bases lay in between. As DNA, the CDR3 is TGTGCCAGCAGTTTGAGGCGGAACACTGAAGCTTTCTTT. Translated, it gives CASSLRRNTEAFF.

The rearrangement uses TRBV6-5 and TRBJ2-2; TRBD1 or TRBD2 may be the D gene (5 bases each). This CDR3 has 15 residues. Germline assignment: CDR1 MNHEY and CDR2 SVGAGI. V lost 2 bases and J 3 bases, leaving 10 bases between the germline ends. The CDR3 spells CASSYDGGDTGELFF. As DNA, the CDR3 is TGTGCCAGCAGTTACGATGGGGGAGACACCGGGGAGCTGTTTTTT.

The chain joins TRBV10-3 to TRBJ2-6; tentatively, D is TRBD2 (6 bases). This CDR3 has 15 residues. Germline CDR1 ENHRY, CDR2 SYGVKD. V lost 3 bases and J lost 4, with 10 bases in between. This CDR3 reads CAISDGGSGANVLTF. The DNA for the CDR3 is TGTGCCATCAGTGACGGGGGTTCCGGGGCCAACGTCCTGACTTTC.

The J gene is TRBJ2-2, the V gene TRBV3-1 (or the pseudogene TRBV3-2); D may correspond to TRBD1 or TRBD2 (6 bases each). In germline, CDR1 is LGHDT, CDR2 YNNKEL (reference sequence). V was cut by 6 bases and J by 4 bases, with 9 bases left in between. The length of the CDR3 is 13 residues. CDR3 DNA: TGTGCCAGCAGACAGGGAGGCACCGGGGAGCTGTTTTTT. This translates into CASRQGGTGELFF.

V gene TRBV2 combines with J gene TRBJ1-4; 9 nucleotides match TRBD1. Germline V gene sequence: CDR1 SNHLY, CDR2 FYNNEI. The junction had 8 bases not matched to a gene; V was cut back by 4 bases and J by 8 bases. This CDR3 has 15 residues. The CDR3: CASSGDRVLNEKLFF. CDR3 DNA: TGTGCCAGCAGTGGGGACAGGGTTCTAAACGAAAAACTGTTTTTT. Complete variable domain (other parts from reference TRBV2 and TRBJ1-4): EPEVTQTPSHQVTQMGQEVILRCVPISNHLYFYWYRQILGQKVEFLVSFYNNEISEKSEIFDDQFSVERPDGSNFTLKIRSTKLEDSAMYFCASSGDRVLNEKLFFGSGTQLSVL.

This clone has only a few counts. The chain has TRBV24-1 and TRBJ1-4; possible D gene TRBD1, 6 bases. V lost 6 bases to trimming and J lost 5 bases, with 15 bases between them. This CDR3 has 15 amino acids. The germline CDR1 and CDR2 sequences are KGHDR and SFDVKD. CDR3 protein: CATSSSSTGNEKLFF. CDR3 sequence (DNA): TGTGCCACCAGTTCAAGCTCGACAGGAAATGAAAAACTGTTTTTT.

This rearrangement joins TRBV18 to TRBJ2-3; D assignment may be TRBD1 or TRBD2 (5 bases each). V was trimmed by 6 bases and J by 0 bases, leaving 13 bases between them. This CDR3 contains 15 residues. CDR1 is KGHSH, CDR2 LQKENI, per germline. The CDR3 DNA reads as TGTGCCAGCTCTCTCGGGACGGTTAGCACAGATACGCAGTATTTT. It is translated as CASSLGTVSTDTQYF.

The CDR3 here is CASSLEYGDSVYEQFF. In DNA, the CDR3 is TGTGCCAGCAGCTTAGAGTACGGGGATAGCGTCTATGAGCAGTTCTTC. The rearrangement joins TRBV11-2 to TRBJ2-1, with a possible D match to TRBD2 (5 bases). With 0 bases removed from V and 8 bases from J, the gap between germline ends came to 17 bases. This CDR3 is 16 amino acids long. CDR1 SGHAT and CDR2 FQNNGV come from the germline V gene.

V and J are TRBV25-1 and TRBJ1-5, with no clear D. Germline V gene lookup returns CDR1 MGHDK and CDR2 SYGVNS. Trimming took 1 base from V and 5 from J, leaving 12 bases between them. The CDR3 sequence is 15 residues long. The DNA for the CDR3 is TGTGCCAGCAGTGAATCTTCGGGGATCGATCAGCCCCAGCATTTT. As protein: CASSESSGIDQPQHF.

The V gene is TRBV6-1, the J gene TRBJ1-2, with D perhaps matching TRBD1 (6 bases). Germline V CDR1 and CDR2: MNHNS, SASEGT. This CDR3 spans 15 amino acids. V gave up 2 bases and J gave up 4 bases, with 14 bases separating them. CDR3 nucleotide sequence: TGTGCCAGCAGTGAACAGGGACATCCGTCCTATGGCTACACCTTC. Translated, it gives CASSEQGHPSYGYTF.